This T cell receptor (beta chain) was sequenced for a study of blood T cell repertoires in COVID-19. About the research overall: The United States, Italy and Spain provided the acute and convalescent COVID-19 samples. Nucleic acid was either cDNA or gDNA, and it came from T cells, B-cell-depleted T cells, or PBMCs.

Per the original methods: Estimation of nucleated cell counts relied on the amplification of reference gene primers. Produced via immunoSEQ multiplex PCR; TCRdb's table is partial and in-frame only. D and trimming come from the DNA, and the V and J calls and clone size come from that table. The sample lists nearly 80,000 clones, around 84% occurring once. This CDR3 is 14 amino acids long. Trimming took 0 bases from V and 4 from J, leaving 9 bases between them. CDR1 MNHEY and CDR2 SVGAGI come from the germline V gene. The TCR comes from a woman aged 70 to 79 with acute or convalescent COVID-19. The sequenced material came from peripheral blood. V gene TRBV6-5 combines with J gene TRBJ1-2, with D uncertain. This CDR3 reads CASSYSRGPYGYTF. The CDR3, as DNA: TGTGCCAGCAGTTACTCCCGCGGCCCCTATGGCTACACCTTC.